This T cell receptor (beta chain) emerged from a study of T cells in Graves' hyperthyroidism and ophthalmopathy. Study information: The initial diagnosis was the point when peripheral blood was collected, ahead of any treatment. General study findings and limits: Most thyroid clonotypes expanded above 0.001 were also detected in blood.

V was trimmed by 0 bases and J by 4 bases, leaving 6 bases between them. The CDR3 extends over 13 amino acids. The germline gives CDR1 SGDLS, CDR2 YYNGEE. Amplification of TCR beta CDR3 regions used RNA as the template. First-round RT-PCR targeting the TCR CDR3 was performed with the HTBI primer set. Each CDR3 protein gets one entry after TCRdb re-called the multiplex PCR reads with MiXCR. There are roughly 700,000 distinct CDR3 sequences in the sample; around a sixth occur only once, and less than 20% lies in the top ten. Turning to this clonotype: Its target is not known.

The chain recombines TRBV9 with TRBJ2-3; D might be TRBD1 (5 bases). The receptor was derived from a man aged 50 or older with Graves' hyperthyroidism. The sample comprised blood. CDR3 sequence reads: CASSVAGSDTQYF. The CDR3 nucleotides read TGTGCCAGCAGCGTAGCAGGGTCAGATACGCAGTATTTT. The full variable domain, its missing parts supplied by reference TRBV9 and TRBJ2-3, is DSGVTQTPKHLITATGQRVTLRCSPRSGDLSVYWYQQSLDQGLQFLIQYYNGEERAKGNILERFSAQQFPDLHSELNLSSLELGDSALYFCASSVAGSDTQYFGPGTRLTVL.